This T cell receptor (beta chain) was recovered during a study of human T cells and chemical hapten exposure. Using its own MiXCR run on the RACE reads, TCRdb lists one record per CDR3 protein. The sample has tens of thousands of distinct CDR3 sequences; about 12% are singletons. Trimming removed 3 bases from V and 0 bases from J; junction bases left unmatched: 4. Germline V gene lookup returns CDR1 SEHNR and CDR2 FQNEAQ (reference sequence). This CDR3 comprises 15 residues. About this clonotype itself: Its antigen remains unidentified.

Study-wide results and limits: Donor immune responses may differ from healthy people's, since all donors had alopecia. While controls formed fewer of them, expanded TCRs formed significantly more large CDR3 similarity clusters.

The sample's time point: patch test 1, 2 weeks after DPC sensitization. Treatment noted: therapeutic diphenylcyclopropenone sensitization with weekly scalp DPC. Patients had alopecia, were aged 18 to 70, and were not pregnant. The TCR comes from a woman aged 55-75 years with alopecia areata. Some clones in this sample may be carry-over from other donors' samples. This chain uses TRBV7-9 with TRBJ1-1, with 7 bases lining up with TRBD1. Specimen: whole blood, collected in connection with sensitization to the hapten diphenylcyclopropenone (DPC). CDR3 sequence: CASSFSTGMNTEAFF. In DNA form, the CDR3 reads TGTGCCAGCAGCTTTTCGACAGGGATGAACACTGAAGCTTTCTTT.